Sequencing of this T cell receptor beta chain was carried out in a study of T cells after yellow fever vaccination. Using its own MiXCR run on the 5' RACE reads, TCRdb lists one record per CDR3 protein. The sample contains 400,000 to 650,000 distinct CDR3 sequences, about a fifth of which appear only once. This clonotype has a handful of counts. Per the germline V gene, CDR1 is LNHNV and CDR2 is YYDKDF (reference sequence). V lost 1 base and J 5 bases, leaving 17 bases between the germline ends. This CDR3 spans 16 amino acids. The clonotype originates from a man younger than 35 who received the YFV17D yellow fever vaccine. V usage is TRBV15 and J usage is TRBJ2-5, with D perhaps matching TRBD2 (6 bases). Source: PBMCs, taken roughly 23 days after the first yellow fever vaccination. CDR3: CATSRGLVAGPETQYF. The CDR3, as DNA: TGTGCCACCAGCAGAGGACTAGTCGCCGGCCCGGAGACCCAGTACTTC.